Each of the 26 T cell receptor beta chains below was sequenced from the same sample in a study of blood T cell repertoires in COVID-19. Profiling relied on immunoSEQ multiplex PCR, and the TCRdb table lists in-frame clones only, not all of them. The sample records 280,000 or so clones, roughly 85% being singletons. Sequencing input: PBMCs or T cells enriched from blood (not recorded which). All receptors come from a man aged 25 to 45 who had recovered from COVID-19.

The chain employs TRBV2 and TRBJ2-2; D possibly corresponds to TRBD1 (5 bases). The germline V gene has CDR1 SNHLY and CDR2 FYNNEI. V lost 5 bases and J lost 5, with 9 bases in between. CDR3 length equals 13 residues. CDR3 sequence: CASSPGRTGELFF. DNA for the CDR3: TGTGCCAGCAGTCCAGGGCGTACCGGGGAGCTGTTTTTT.

The chain is built from TRBV12-5 and TRBJ2-7; 13 bases are shared with TRBD2. V lost 5 bases to trimming and J lost 3 bases; unmatched junction nucleotides: 4. CDR1 is LGHNT and CDR2 is FRNRAP in the germline V gene. CDR3 length: 15 residues. The CDR3, as DNA: TGTGCTAGTGGTCGGACTAGCGGGGGCCGCTACGAGCAGTACTTC. Translated, it gives CASGRTSGGRYEQYF. The complete variable domain, with remaining parts taken from reference TRBV12-5 and TRBJ2-7, reads DARVTQTPRHKVTEMGQEVTMRCQPILGHNTVFWYRQTMMQGLELLAYFRNRAPLDDSGMPKDRFSAEMPDATLATLKIQPSEPRDSAVYFCASGRTSGGRYEQYFGPGTRLTVT.

The chain uses TRBV7-2 and TRBJ2-1; 8 bases agree with TRBD1. Germline CDR1 reads SGHTA; CDR2 reads FQGNSA. Germline trimming cut 5 bases from V and 0 bases from J; bases unmatched to any gene: 12. The length of the CDR3 is 18 residues. The CDR3 is CASSPRTGPLSSYNEQFF. The CDR3 nucleotides read TGTGCCAGCAGCCCCAGGACAGGGCCTTTGAGCTCCTACAATGAGCAGTTCTTC.

V is TRBV27 and J is TRBJ2-7; D is possibly TRBD2 (6 bases). The CDR3 contains 14 residues. Between the trimmed V and J ends, which lost 6 bases and 1 base, there was a span of 13 bases. Germline V gene sequence: CDR1 MNHEY, CDR2 SMNVEV (reference sequence). CDR3 sequence: CASSGTYKSYEQYF. CDR3 nucleotides: TGTGCCAGCAGCGGGACTTACAAGTCCTACGAGCAGTACTTC.

This clone appeared a single time. This chain links TRBV10-2 with TRBJ2-7; D is unresolved. V was trimmed by 0 bases and J by 3 bases, leaving 3 bases between them. The germline gives CDR1 WSHSY, CDR2 SAAADI. The CDR3 is made up of 12 amino acids. As DNA, the CDR3 is TGCGCCAGCAGTGAGTCGTACTACGAGCAGTACTTC. Protein product: CASSESYYEQYF.

The rearrangement links TRBV6-5 to TRBJ1-3, with a possible D match to TRBD1 (6 bases). This CDR3 has 14 amino acids. Trimming removed 4 bases at V and 0 bases at J, with 7 bases between. Germline values: CDR1 MNHEY, CDR2 SVGAGI. The CDR3, as DNA: TGTGCCAGCAGTTTCAGGGGCTCTGGAAACACCATATATTTT. It specifies CASSFRGSGNTIYF.

CDR3 amino acids: CASSSQRAAGEQYF. The CDR3, as DNA: TGTGCCAGCAGTTCCCAACGGGCGGCGGGAGAGCAGTACTTC. The chain combines TRBV5-4 with TRBJ2-7, with a tentative D call TRBD2 (6 bases). V gave up 5 bases and J gave up 7 bases, with 19 bases separating them. Germline CDR1 SGHNT, CDR2 YYREEE (reference sequence). The CDR3 sequence is 14 residues long.

The chain has TRBV13 and TRBJ1-6, with a possible D match to TRBD1 (5 bases). Germline lookup yields CDR1 PRHDT and CDR2 FYEKMQ (reference sequence). This CDR3 region has 16 residues. Trimming removed 1 base from V and 5 bases from J, with 12 bases in between. The CDR3 loop reads CASSLEAGRDNSPLHF. CDR3 in DNA: TGTGCCAGCAGCTTAGAAGCGGGACGCGATAATTCACCCCTCCACTTT.

The chain links TRBV25-1 to TRBJ1-2, with D uncertain. This CDR3 has 13 residues. In germline, CDR1 is MGHDK, CDR2 SYGVNS. V lost 8 bases to trimming and J lost 4 bases, with 14 bases between them. The CDR3, as DNA: TGTGCCAGCCTCTCCGAGGAGGTCTATGGCTACACCTTC. It specifies CASLSEEVYGYTF.

The chain couples TRBV9 to TRBJ2-4, with TRBD2 as a possible D gene (5 bases). V lost 4 bases and J 0 bases, leaving 11 bases between the germline ends. CDR1 is SGDLS, CDR2 YYNGEE, per germline. The CDR3 consists of 15 residues. In nucleotides, the CDR3 is TGTGCCAGCAGCCCTAGCCCGTTAGCCAAAAACATTCAGTACTTC. It specifies CASSPSPLAKNIQYF.

This chain joins TRBV5-1 and TRBJ2-3, with TRBD2 matching 9 bases. Germline V gene sequence: CDR1 SGHRS, CDR2 YFSETQ. With V trimmed by 1 base and J by 2 bases, 5 bases remained unmatched. This CDR3 region has 16 residues. CDR3 amino acids: CASSLTSGSVTDTQYF. The CDR3 DNA reads as TGCGCCAGCAGCTTGACTAGCGGGTCTGTCACAGATACGCAGTATTTT.

The DNA for the CDR3 is TGTGCCAGCAATCCAGGGGGACTAGCAGTATCTGGGGAGCTGTTTTTT. Translation gives CASNPGGLAVSGELFF. The chain has TRBV27 and TRBJ2-2, with 9 bases aligning to TRBD2. This CDR3 contains 16 residues. V shed 7 bases and J 8 bases; nucleotides not matched to a gene: 14. CDR1 is MNHEY, CDR2 SMNVEV, per germline (reference sequence).

The chain combines TRBV7-6 with TRBJ1-1; 7 bases fit TRBD1. The CDR3 is made up of 15 amino acids. J was trimmed by 4 bases and V by 1 base; bases with no gene match: 6. Germline values: CDR1 SGHVS, CDR2 FNYEAQ. CDR3: CASSLGGTGATEAFF. The CDR3 region has the DNA TGTGCCAGCAGCTTAGGAGGTACAGGGGCCACTGAAGCTTTCTTT.

CDR3 in DNA: TGTGCCTGGAGTAGGGGGGGACAGGATGGCTACACCTTC. Protein: CAWSRGGQDGYTF. The chain carries TRBV30 and TRBJ1-2, with 8 bases aligning to TRBD1. This CDR3 spans 13 amino acids. CDR1 is GTSNPN, CDR2 SVGIG, per germline (reference sequence). Germline trimming cut 2 bases from V and 6 bases from J; bases unmatched to any gene: 5.

This clone has just one count. The V call is TRBV9, the J call TRBJ2-1; no clear D gene. Per the germline V gene, CDR1 is SGDLS and CDR2 is YYNGEE. The length of the CDR3 is 15 residues. The V gene lost 0 bases and the J gene lost 1 base, with 8 bases spanning the gap. CDR3 in amino acids: CASSVVGASYNEQFF. The CDR3 DNA reads TGTGCCAGCAGCGTAGTAGGAGCGTCCTACAATGAGCAGTTCTTC.

The genes are TRBV10-3 and TRBJ2-3, with D perhaps matching TRBD1 (6 bases). Germline V lookup: CDR1 ENHRY, CDR2 SYGVKD. The CDR3 covers 13 residues. Trimming pared 3 bases from V and 3 bases from J, leaving 7 bases between. The CDR3 region has the DNA TGTGCCATCAGTGACACAGGGACAGATACGCAGTATTTT. The encoded protein is CAISDTGTDTQYF.

The rearrangement links TRBV2 to TRBJ2-2; D is possibly TRBD1 (5 bases). Germline lookup yields CDR1 SNHLY and CDR2 FYNNEI. This CDR3 is 17 amino acids long. Deletions cut 0 bases from V and 3 bases from J, with 14 bases between. CDR3 in amino acids: CASSEARLGLDTGELFF. The CDR3 bases are TGTGCCAGCAGTGAAGCGCGCTTGGGGCTGGACACCGGGGAGCTGTTTTTT.

This chain links TRBV7-2 with TRBJ1-3, with TRBD1 matching over 8 bases. The CDR3 loop spans 15 amino acids. The germline V gene encodes CDR1 SGHTA and CDR2 FQGNSA. The V and J ends lost 6 bases and 4 bases, in that order; junction bases with no gene match: 8. The CDR3 loop is CASRSTGGNGNTIYF. Here the CDR3 DNA reads TGTGCCAGCAGGAGTACAGGGGGAAACGGAAACACCATATATTTT.

This clone was seen once. The V and J genes are TRBV11-3 and TRBJ2-2; 7 bases are a match to TRBD2. The germline CDR1 and CDR2 sequences are SGHNT and YENEEA. The CDR3 has 14 residues. Germline trimming cut 5 bases from V and 4 bases from J; bases unmatched to any gene: 4. The CDR3 bases are TGTGCCAGCAGCGAAACGGGGGGCACCGGGGAGCTGTTTTTT. Encoded protein: CASSETGGTGELFF.

The rearrangement links TRBV27 to TRBJ2-5; 8 bases fit TRBD1. Germline values: CDR1 MNHEY, CDR2 SMNVEV (reference sequence). Losses at the gene ends were 3 bases for V and 4 bases for J; bases not matched to a gene: 10. The CDR3 spans 16 residues. The DNA for the CDR3 is TGTGCCAGCAGTTTGGCAGGACAGGGTAGGAGAGAGACCCAGTACTTC. Its protein is CASSLAGQGRRETQYF.

This clone was counted between two and nine times. CDR3 in amino acids: CASSLNTGVAFF. In DNA, the CDR3 is TGTGCCAGCAGCTTGAATACTGGAGTGGCTTTCTTT. The chain links TRBV7-2 to TRBJ1-1; no clear D. From germline, CDR1 is SGHTA and CDR2 FQGNSA. Trimming pared 3 bases from V and 11 bases from J, leaving 13 bases between. CDR3 size: 12 residues.

The chain employs TRBV9 and TRBJ2-2; D might be TRBD2 (5 bases). The V gene's germline CDR1 is SGDLS and CDR2 YYNGEE. The CDR3 length is 14 residues. Trimming stripped 6 bases from V and 7 bases from J, with 16 bases between. This CDR3 is CASTAPAGVGELFF. CDR3 DNA: TGTGCCAGCACCGCGCCGGCGGGTGTCGGGGAGCTGTTTTTT.

Only one count was recorded for this clone. CDR3 nucleotides: TGTGCCAGCAGTGAATTGGGCAGGGGGAACTATGGCTACACCTTC. Its protein product is CASSELGRGNYGYTF. The gene calls are TRBV2 and TRBJ1-2, with 7 bases lining up with TRBD1. Germline assignment: CDR1 SNHLY and CDR2 FYNNEI. CDR3 length: 15 residues. Unmatched junction bases numbered 5, after V lost 2 bases and J lost 2 bases.

In DNA, the CDR3 is TGTGCCAGCAGCACCAGGGGCGGGGGCAATGAGCAGTTCTTC. This codes for CASSTRGGGNEQFF. The chain is built from TRBV5-8 and TRBJ2-1, with D perhaps TRBD2 (7 bases). This CDR3 is 14 amino acids long. From germline, CDR1 is SGHTS and CDR2 YDEGEE. Trimming removed 4 bases at V and 6 bases at J, with 14 bases between.

The chain uses TRBV2 and TRBJ2-3; 8 bases are shared with TRBD1. Trimming removed 7 bases from V and 2 bases from J; junction bases left unmatched: 8. CDR1 is SNHLY, CDR2 FYNNEI, per germline. This CDR3 has 15 amino acids. The CDR3 DNA is TGTGCCAGCAAAGAGACAGGGGTCCCCACAGATACGCAGTATTTT. This translates into CASKETGVPTDTQYF. The full variable domain, its missing parts supplied by reference TRBV2 and TRBJ2-3, is EPEVTQTPSHQVTQMGQEVILRCVPISNHLYFYWYRQILGQKVEFLVSFYNNEISEKSEIFDDQFSVERPDGSNFTLKIRSTKLEDSAMYFCASKETGVPTDTQYFGPGTRLTVL.

This chain links TRBV5-1 with TRBJ2-1; no firm D call. The CDR3 has 12 amino acids. CDR1 is SGHRS, CDR2 YFSETQ, per germline. V was trimmed by 5 bases and J by 9 bases, leaving 12 bases between them. The CDR3 region has the DNA TGCGCCAGCAGACCACGAGTCCGTGAGCAGTTCTTC. This codes for CASRPRVREQFF. The whole variable domain, filled in from reference TRBV5-1 and TRBJ2-1, reads KAGVTQTPRYLIKTRGQQVTLSCSPISGHRSVSWYQQTPGQGLQFLFEYFSETQRNKGNFPGRFSGRQFSNSRSEMNVSTLELGDSALYLCASRPRVREQFFGPGTRLTVL.